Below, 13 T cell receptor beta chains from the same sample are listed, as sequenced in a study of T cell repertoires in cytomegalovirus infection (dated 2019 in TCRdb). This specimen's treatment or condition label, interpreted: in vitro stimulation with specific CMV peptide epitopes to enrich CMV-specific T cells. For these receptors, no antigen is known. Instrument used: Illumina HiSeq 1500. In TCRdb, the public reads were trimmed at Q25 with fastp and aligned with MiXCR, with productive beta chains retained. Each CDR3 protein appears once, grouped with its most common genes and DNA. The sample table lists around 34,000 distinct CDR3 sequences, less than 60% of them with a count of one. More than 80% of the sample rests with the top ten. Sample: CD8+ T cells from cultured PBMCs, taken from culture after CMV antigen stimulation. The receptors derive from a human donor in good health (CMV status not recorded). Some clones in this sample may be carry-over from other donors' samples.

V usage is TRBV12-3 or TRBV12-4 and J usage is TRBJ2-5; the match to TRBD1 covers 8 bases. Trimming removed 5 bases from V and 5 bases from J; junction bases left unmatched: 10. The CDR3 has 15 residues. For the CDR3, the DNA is TGTGCCAGCAGTGAACCAGACAGGGGCCGCGAGACCCAGTACTTC. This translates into CASSEPDRGRETQYF.

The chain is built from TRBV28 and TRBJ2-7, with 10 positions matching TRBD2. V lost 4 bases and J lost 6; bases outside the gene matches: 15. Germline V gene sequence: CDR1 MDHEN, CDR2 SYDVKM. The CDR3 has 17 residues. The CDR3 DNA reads TGTGCCAGCAGTTCCCCATATTTGACTAGCGGGCTTCGCGAGCAGTACTTC. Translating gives CASSSPYLTSGLREQYF.

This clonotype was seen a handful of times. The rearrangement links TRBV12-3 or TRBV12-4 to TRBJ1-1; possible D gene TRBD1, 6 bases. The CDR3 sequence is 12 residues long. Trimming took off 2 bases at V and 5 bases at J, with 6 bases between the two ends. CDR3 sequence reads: CASSLRGTEAFF. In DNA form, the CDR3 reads TGTGCCAGCAGTTTAAGGGGGACTGAAGCTTTCTTT.

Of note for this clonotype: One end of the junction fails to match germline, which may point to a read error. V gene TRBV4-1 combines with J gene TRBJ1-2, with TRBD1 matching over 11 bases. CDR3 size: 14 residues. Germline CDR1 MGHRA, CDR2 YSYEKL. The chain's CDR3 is CASIGQGAINGYTF. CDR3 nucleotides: TGTGCCAGCATAGGACAGGGGGCGATTAATGGCTACACCTTC.

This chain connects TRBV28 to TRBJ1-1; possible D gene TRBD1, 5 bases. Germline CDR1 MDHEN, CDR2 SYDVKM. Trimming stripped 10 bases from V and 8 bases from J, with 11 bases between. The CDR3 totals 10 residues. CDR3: CATAGGEAFF. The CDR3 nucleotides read TGTGCCACTGCGGGGGGGGAAGCTTTCTTT.

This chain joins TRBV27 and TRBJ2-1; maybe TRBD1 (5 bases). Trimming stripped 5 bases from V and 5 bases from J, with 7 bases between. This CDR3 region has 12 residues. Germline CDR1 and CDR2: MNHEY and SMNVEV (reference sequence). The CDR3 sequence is CASSMTDNEQFF. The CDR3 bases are TGTGCCAGCAGTATGACAGACAATGAGCAGTTCTTC.

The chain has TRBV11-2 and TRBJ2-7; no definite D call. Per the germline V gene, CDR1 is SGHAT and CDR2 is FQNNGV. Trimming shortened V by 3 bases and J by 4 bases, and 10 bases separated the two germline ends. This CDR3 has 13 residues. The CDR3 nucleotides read TGTGCCAGCAGCTTGGGCCACGGGTACGAGCAGTACTTC. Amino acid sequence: CASSLGHGYEQYF.

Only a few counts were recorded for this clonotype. The CDR3 loop is CASSPWAKLGYTF. The CDR3 DNA sequence: TGTGCCAGCAGCCCCTGGGCAAAATTAGGCTACACCTTC. V is TRBV7-8 and J is TRBJ1-2; D remains unclear. The V and J ends lost 5 bases and 8 bases respectively, with 15 bases between them. CDR1 is SGHVS and CDR2 is FQNEAQ in the germline V gene. This CDR3 has 13 amino acids.

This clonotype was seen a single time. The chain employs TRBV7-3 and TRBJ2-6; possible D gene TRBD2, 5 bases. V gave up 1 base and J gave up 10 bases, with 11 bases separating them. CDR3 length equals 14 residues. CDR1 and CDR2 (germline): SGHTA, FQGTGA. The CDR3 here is CASSLRGGFNVLTF. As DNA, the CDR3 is TGTGCCAGCAGCTTAAGAGGCGGGTTTAACGTCCTGACTTTC.

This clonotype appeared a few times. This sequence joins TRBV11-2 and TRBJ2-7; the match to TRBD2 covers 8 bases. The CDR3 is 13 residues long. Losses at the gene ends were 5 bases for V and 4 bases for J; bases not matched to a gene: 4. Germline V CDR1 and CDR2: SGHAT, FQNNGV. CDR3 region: CASSPGLVYEQYF. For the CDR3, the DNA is TGTGCCAGCAGCCCGGGACTAGTTTACGAGCAGTACTTC. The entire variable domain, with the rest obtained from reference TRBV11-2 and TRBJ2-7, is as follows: EAGVAQSPRYKIIEKRQSVAFWCNPISGHATLYWYQQILGQGPKLLIQFQNNGVVDDSQLPKDRFSAERLKGVDSTLKIQPAKLEDSAVYLCASSPGLVYEQYFGPGTRLTVT.

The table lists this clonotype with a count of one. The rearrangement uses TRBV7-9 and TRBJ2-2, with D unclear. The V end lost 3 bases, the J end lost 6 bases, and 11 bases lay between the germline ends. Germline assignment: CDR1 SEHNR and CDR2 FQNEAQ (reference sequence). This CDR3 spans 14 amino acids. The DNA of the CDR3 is TGTGCCAGCAGCTTGGGCGGAGAGTCCGGGGAGCTGTTTTTT. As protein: CASSLGGESGELFF.

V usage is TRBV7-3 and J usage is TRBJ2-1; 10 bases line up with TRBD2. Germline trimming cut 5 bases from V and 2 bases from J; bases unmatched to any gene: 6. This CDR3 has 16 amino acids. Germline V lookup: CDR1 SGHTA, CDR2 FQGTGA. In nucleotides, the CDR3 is TGTGCCAGCAGCAGACTAGCGGGTCTTACCTACAATGAGCAGTTCTTC. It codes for CASSRLAGLTYNEQFF.

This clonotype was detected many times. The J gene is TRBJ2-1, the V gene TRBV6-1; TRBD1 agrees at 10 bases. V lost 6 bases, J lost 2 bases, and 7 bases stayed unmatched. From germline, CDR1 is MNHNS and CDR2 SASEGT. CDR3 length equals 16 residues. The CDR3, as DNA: TGTGCCAGCAGGGCCAGGACAGGGGGGCCCTACAATGAGCAGTTCTTC. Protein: CASRARTGGPYNEQFF.